The 32 T cell receptor beta chains below were found in one sample sequenced in a study of cytomegalovirus exposure and HLA in healthy donors. Profiling relied on immunoSEQ multiplex PCR, and the TCRdb table lists in-frame clones only, not all of them. The sample holds tens of thousands of clones, approximately 84% seen once. Sequenced material: PBMCs. The receptors were sampled from a woman aged 18 to 35 in good health and CMV-seropositive.

The chain joins TRBV28 to TRBJ2-4; the D is unclear. This CDR3 is built from 15 residues. Trimming left V 2 bases short and J 6 bases short, with 14 bases between. From germline, CDR1 is MDHEN and CDR2 SYDVKM. CDR3 region: CASSLIVQHSNIQYF. In DNA form, the CDR3 reads TGTGCCAGCAGTTTAATCGTACAGCACTCAAACATTCAGTACTTC. Variable domain in full (rest from reference TRBV28 and TRBJ2-4): DVKVTQSSRYLVKRTGEKVFLECVQDMDHENMFWYRQDPGLGLRLIYFSYDVKMKEKGDIPEGYSVSREKKERFSLILESASTNQTSMYLCASSLIVQHSNIQYFGAGTRLSVL.

This rearrangement joins TRBV6-5 to TRBJ1-2; D call uncertain. The CDR3 sequence is 12 residues long. The germline V and J ends were trimmed by 1 base and 7 bases, with 7 bases remaining between them. Germline lookup yields CDR1 MNHEY and CDR2 SVGAGI. This CDR3 reads CASSYLARGYTF. The CDR3 nucleotides read TGTGCCAGCAGTTACTTAGCGCGTGGCTACACCTTC.

The chain employs TRBV15 and TRBJ1-4; D not certain. CDR3 size: 15 residues. The V end lost 0 bases, the J end lost 4 bases, and 9 bases lay between the germline ends. Germline loops: CDR1 LNHNV, CDR2 YYDKDF (reference sequence). The CDR3 bases are TGTGCCACCAGCAGAGATCGGGGTCTTAATGAAAAACTGTTTTTT. Translating it yields CATSRDRGLNEKLFF.

This clone has a single count. The chain recombines TRBV6-5 with TRBJ1-5; 8 positions match TRBD1. CDR3 length: 14 residues. CDR1 is MNHEY and CDR2 is SVGAGI in the germline V gene. The J segment lost 7 bases and the V segment lost 8 bases, leaving 10 bases of the junction unmatched. CDR3 sequence (DNA): TGTGCCAGCGGAACCAGGGGGCTGGGGCAGCCCCAGCATTTT. Translating it yields CASGTRGLGQPQHF.

V gene TRBV6-1 combines with J gene TRBJ1-4; 9 bases align to TRBD1. V shed 7 bases, J shed 1 base, and the junction held 4 bases outside the gene matches. The CDR3 covers 15 residues. The germline V gene has CDR1 MNHNS and CDR2 SASEGT. This chain's CDR3 is CASTGQGRTNEKLFF. CDR3 coding DNA: TGTGCCAGCACAGGACAGGGGAGAACTAATGAAAAACTGTTTTTT.

The CDR3 reads CASSFGEKPSYGYTF. CDR3 sequence (DNA): TGTGCCAGCAGCTTCGGGGAAAAGCCTAGCTATGGCTACACCTTC. The chain has TRBV5-6 and TRBJ1-2; D not certain. Germline V gene data show CDR1 as SGHDT and CDR2 as YYEEEE. This CDR3 comprises 15 residues. Deletions cut 2 bases from V and 4 bases from J, with 15 bases between.

This CDR3 reads CAWSSGQGRTYGYTF. The CDR3 nucleotides read TGTGCCTGGAGTAGCGGACAGGGACGAACCTATGGCTACACCTTC. This chain links TRBV30 with TRBJ1-2; 8 positions agree with TRBD1. CDR3 length equals 15 residues. Germline CDR1 and CDR2: GTSNPN and SVGIG (reference sequence). Trimming cost V 2 bases and J 4 bases; bases outside gene matches: 9.

V gene TRBV4-2 combines with J gene TRBJ1-5; 7 bases are a match to TRBD1. CDR1 LGHNA and CDR2 YNFKEQ come from the germline V gene. The CDR3 loop spans 16 amino acids. Unmatched junction bases numbered 3, after V lost 0 bases and J lost 1 base. The CDR3 bases are TGTGCCAGCAGCCAAGAAGACAGGGTGAGCAATCAGCCCCAGCATTTT. Translation: CASSQEDRVSNQPQHF.

The rearrangement links TRBV4-3 to TRBJ2-7; D might be TRBD2 (5 bases). The CDR3 consists of 16 residues. Trimming pared 0 bases from V and 4 bases from J, leaving 16 bases between. CDR1 is LGHNA, CDR2 YSLEER, per germline. In DNA, the CDR3 is TGCGCCAGCAGCCAAGAATTTAGGGCTAGCCTGTACGAGCAGTACTTC. Protein product: CASSQEFRASLYEQYF.

The chain employs TRBV5-1 and TRBJ2-3; the match to TRBD2 covers 10 bases. Germline V gene lookup returns CDR1 SGHRS and CDR2 YFSETQ. Trimming took 0 bases from V and 4 from J; bases not matched to a gene: 8. The CDR3 totals 17 residues. The CDR3 DNA reads TGCGCCAGCAGCTTGGAGTTACGAGCGGGGGGGCCAGATACGCAGTATTTT. Translating it yields CASSLELRAGGPDTQYF. The full variable domain, with the rest looked up from reference TRBV5-1 and TRBJ2-3, is KAGVTQTPRYLIKTRGQQVTLSCSPISGHRSVSWYQQTPGQGLQFLFEYFSETQRNKGNFPGRFSGRQFSNSRSEMNVSTLELGDSALYLCASSLELRAGGPDTQYFGPGTRLTVL.

This clone is a singleton in its sample. The rearrangement links TRBV10-3 to TRBJ1-1; D not certain. This CDR3 region has 12 residues. V was clipped by 11 bases and J by 1 base, with 11 bases between them. Germline V lookup: CDR1 ENHRY, CDR2 SYGVKD. CDR3 coding DNA: TGTGCCGCCGAGGCCCCGAACACTGAAGCTTTCTTT. This encodes CAAEAPNTEAFF.

The genes are TRBV27 and TRBJ2-7, with 7 bases that match TRBD1. This CDR3 contains 14 residues. Germline CDR1 reads MNHEY; CDR2 reads SMNVEV (reference sequence). V lost 6 bases and J lost 2; bases outside the gene matches: 7. CDR3 coding DNA: TGTGCCAGCAGATCGGGACAGCACGCCTACGAGCAGTACTTC. This codes for CASRSGQHAYEQYF.

Only one count was recorded for this clone. The rearrangement joins TRBV30 to TRBJ2-6, with D perhaps TRBD1 (5 bases). Trimming took 4 bases from V and 0 from J, leaving 16 bases between them. Germline values: CDR1 GTSNPN, CDR2 SVGIG (reference sequence). CDR3 length: 17 amino acids. CDR3 protein: CAWNPTVKNSGANVLTF. DNA for the CDR3: TGTGCCTGGAACCCGACAGTTAAAAACTCTGGGGCCAACGTCCTGACTTTC.

The rearrangement uses TRBV7-2 and TRBJ2-7; D might be TRBD1 (6 bases). CDR1 is SGHTA and CDR2 is FQGNSA in the germline V gene. Trimming took 0 bases from V and 6 from J, leaving 12 bases between them. This CDR3 has 14 amino acids. Here the CDR3 DNA reads TGTGCCAGCAGCTTAGCGGGGGCGAGAGGCGAGCAGTACTTC. Translated, it gives CASSLAGARGEQYF.

V usage is TRBV18 and J usage is TRBJ1-2; tentatively, D is TRBD1 (6 bases). V lost 3 bases and J 6 bases, leaving 14 bases between the germline ends. The length of the CDR3 is 14 residues. Per the germline V gene, CDR1 is KGHSH and CDR2 is LQKENI. CDR3 DNA sequence: TGTGCCAGCTCACCGTTTAGGGACAAGGATGGCTACACCTTC. Residues: CASSPFRDKDGYTF.

The chain is built from TRBV10-3 and TRBJ2-1; tentatively, D is TRBD1 (5 bases). The CDR3 is 14 residues long. Germline V lookup: CDR1 ENHRY, CDR2 SYGVKD. The V and J ends lost 3 bases and 5 bases respectively, with 11 bases between them. CDR3 in amino acids: CAISDERQNNEQFF. CDR3 nucleotides: TGTGCCATCAGTGACGAACGACAGAACAATGAGCAGTTCTTC.

This clone was detected once. The V call is TRBV11-2, the J call TRBJ2-4; 7 bases fit TRBD2. The junction had 8 bases not matched to a gene; V was cut back by 6 bases and J by 0 bases. Germline V lookup: CDR1 SGHAT, CDR2 FQNNGV. The CDR3 extends over 16 amino acids. CDR3 DNA sequence: TGTGCCAGCAGACGACCTGGGGGGGTAGCCAAAAACATTCAGTACTTC. Amino acids: CASRRPGGVAKNIQYF.

The V and J genes are TRBV4-1 and TRBJ2-3, with 11 bases matching TRBD2. This CDR3 comprises 16 residues. V dropped 0 bases and J dropped 5; count of bases not matched to a gene: 4. Germline-derived CDR1 and CDR2 are MGHRA and YSYEKL. CDR3 amino acids: CASSQDDLAGGDTQYF. CDR3 coding DNA: TGCGCCAGCAGCCAAGACGATCTAGCGGGGGGAGATACGCAGTATTTT.

The chain employs TRBV25-1 and TRBJ2-2, with a possible D match to TRBD1 (6 bases). V dropped 11 bases and J dropped 0 bases, with 13 bases sitting between them. CDR3 length equals 14 residues. The germline CDR1 and CDR2 sequences are MGHDK and SYGVNS. The chain's CDR3 is CASTDRSNTGELFF. The CDR3 nucleotides read TGTGCCTCCACCGACAGGTCGAACACCGGGGAGCTGTTTTTT.

The chain carries TRBV2 and TRBJ2-1, with D tentatively TRBD1 (5 bases). Germline CDR1 reads SNHLY; CDR2 reads FYNNEI. This CDR3 is built from 13 residues. Trimming removed 5 bases from V and 5 bases from J, with 10 bases in between. The CDR3 reads CASSQTENNEQFF. The CDR3 coding sequence is TGTGCCAGCAGTCAGACAGAGAACAATGAGCAGTTCTTC.

The chain links TRBV7-2 to TRBJ1-1; tentative D call: TRBD1 (5 bases). Germline assignment: CDR1 SGHTA and CDR2 FQGNSA. V lost 4 bases to trimming and J lost 1 base, with 7 bases between them. This CDR3 has 13 amino acids. CDR3 sequence: CASSSQANTEAFF. Written as DNA, the CDR3 is TGTGCCAGCAGCTCACAGGCGAACACTGAAGCTTTCTTT.

V gene TRBV28 combines with J gene TRBJ2-1; 10 bases fit TRBD1. With 5 bases clipped from V and 8 bases from J, the junction kept 9 bases outside the gene matches. CDR3 length: 15 amino acids. CDR1 and CDR2 from the germline V gene are MDHEN and SYDVKM. This CDR3 reads CASSPDRGNVDEQFF. DNA for the CDR3: TGTGCCAGCAGTCCGGACAGGGGGAATGTGGATGAGCAGTTCTTC.

This rearrangement joins TRBV30 to TRBJ1-2, with TRBD1 matching 9 bases. CDR3 size: 12 residues. Trimming at V came to 4 bases and at J to 6 bases, leaving 3 bases not matched to a gene. Germline loops: CDR1 GTSNPN, CDR2 SVGIG (reference sequence). The CDR3 region has the DNA TGTGCCTGGATGACAGGGGGGAATGGCTACACCTTC. Residues: CAWMTGGNGYTF.

This clone was seen a few times. The DNA of the CDR3 is TGTGCCACCAGCAGAGTTGAAGCGGACTATGGCTACACCTTC. This encodes CATSRVEADYGYTF. The chain recombines TRBV15 with TRBJ1-2; D is ambiguous. The germline V and J ends were trimmed by 1 base and 3 bases, with 9 bases remaining between them. Per germline, CDR1 LNHNV and CDR2 YYDKDF (reference sequence). This CDR3 spans 14 amino acids.

The chain combines TRBV2 with TRBJ2-3; 11 bases map to TRBD2. J lost 3 bases, V lost 11 bases, and 13 bases had no gene match. This CDR3 has 16 amino acids. Germline V gene sequence: CDR1 SNHLY, CDR2 FYNNEI. This chain's CDR3 is CAGEAWTSGLTDTQYF. The CDR3 nucleotides read TGTGCCGGAGAAGCGTGGACTAGCGGGCTTACAGATACGCAGTATTTT.

The chain carries TRBV18 and TRBJ1-2; 9 nucleotides match TRBD1. Germline trimming cut 3 bases from V and 3 bases from J; bases unmatched to any gene: 2. The V gene's germline CDR1 is KGHSH and CDR2 LQKENI. The CDR3 length is 14 residues. The CDR3 spells CASSPRTGDYGYTF. DNA of the CDR3: TGTGCCAGCTCACCCCGGACAGGGGACTATGGCTACACCTTC.

The chain uses TRBV11-2 and TRBJ1-3, with 7 bases identical to TRBD1. Germline V gene lookup returns CDR1 SGHAT and CDR2 FQNNGV. The junction had 9 bases not matched to a gene; V was cut back by 0 bases and J by 10 bases. The length of the CDR3 is 15 residues. In nucleotides, the CDR3 is TGTGCCAGCAGCTTAGAAGGACAGGCCTCCCAGACCATATATTTT. This translates into CASSLEGQASQTIYF.

The chain recombines TRBV27 with TRBJ2-5; 9 nucleotides line up with TRBD1. The CDR3 extends over 15 amino acids. Germline CDR1 reads MNHEY; CDR2 reads SMNVEV (reference sequence). The V and J ends lost 4 bases and 2 bases, in that order; junction bases with no gene match: 5. CDR3 nucleotide sequence: TGTGCCAGCAGTTCGCCGGGACAGGGACAAGAGACCCAGTACTTC. Amino acids: CASSSPGQGQETQYF.

This clone was detected once. This chain joins TRBV10-2 and TRBJ2-7, with 8 bases matching TRBD2. Per germline, CDR1 WSHSY and CDR2 SAAADI. CDR3 length equals 15 residues. V gave up 0 bases and J gave up 6 bases; unmatched junction bases: 7. CDR3 DNA sequence: TGCGCCAGCAGTGAGTCCGTCGGGGGGGCCGCCGAGCAGTACTTC. Its protein is CASSESVGGAAEQYF.

The J gene is TRBJ1-2, the V gene TRBV6-6; unclear D gene. The V gene lost 7 bases and the J gene lost 2 bases, with 11 bases spanning the gap. The CDR3 spans 13 residues. The germline V gene encodes CDR1 MNHNY and CDR2 SVGAGI (reference sequence). The CDR3 loop reads CASTVQWNYGYTF. The CDR3 DNA sequence: TGTGCCAGCACTGTCCAGTGGAACTATGGCTACACCTTC.

This clone showed up just once. The rearrangement uses TRBV15 and TRBJ1-3; 10 bases are a match to TRBD1. The V gene end was trimmed by 0 bases and the J gene end by 3 bases; junction bases not matched to a gene: 8. The germline CDR1 and CDR2 sequences are LNHNV and YYDKDF (reference sequence). The CDR3 extends over 18 amino acids. Written as DNA, the CDR3 is TGTGCCACCAGCAGAGATCGTTGGACAGGGGGTGGTGGAAACACCATATATTTT. Amino acids: CATSRDRWTGGGGNTIYF.

This clone was counted a few times. The chain employs TRBV27 and TRBJ2-7; the D gene is possibly TRBD1 (6 bases). The length of the CDR3 is 15 residues. Germline lookup yields CDR1 MNHEY and CDR2 SMNVEV (reference sequence). Trimming stripped 6 bases from V and 8 bases from J, with 23 bases between. The CDR3 coding sequence is TGTGCCAGCAGCCCCGACAGGCTCGGGGTTCTCCAGCAGTACTTC. Encoded protein: CASSPDRLGVLQQYF.